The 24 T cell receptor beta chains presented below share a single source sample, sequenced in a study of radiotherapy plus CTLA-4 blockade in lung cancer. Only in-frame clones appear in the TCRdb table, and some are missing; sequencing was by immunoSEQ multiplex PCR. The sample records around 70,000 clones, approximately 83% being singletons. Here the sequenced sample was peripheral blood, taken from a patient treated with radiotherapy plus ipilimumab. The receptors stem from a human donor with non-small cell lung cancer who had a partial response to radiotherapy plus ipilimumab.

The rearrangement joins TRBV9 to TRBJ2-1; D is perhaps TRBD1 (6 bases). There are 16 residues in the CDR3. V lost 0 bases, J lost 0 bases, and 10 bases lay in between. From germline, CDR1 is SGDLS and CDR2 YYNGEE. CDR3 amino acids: CASSVEGVASYNEQFF. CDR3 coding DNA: TGTGCCAGCAGCGTAGAGGGGGTGGCCTCCTACAATGAGCAGTTCTTC. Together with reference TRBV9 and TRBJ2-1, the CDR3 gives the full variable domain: DSGVTQTPKHLITATGQRVTLRCSPRSGDLSVYWYQQSLDQGLQFLIQYYNGEERAKGNILERFSAQQFPDLHSELNLSSLELGDSALYFCASSVEGVASYNEQFFGPGTRLTVL.

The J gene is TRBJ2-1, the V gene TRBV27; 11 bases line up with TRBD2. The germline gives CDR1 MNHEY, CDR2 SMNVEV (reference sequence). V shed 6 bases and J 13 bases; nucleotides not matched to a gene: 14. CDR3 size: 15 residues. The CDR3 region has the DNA TGTGCCAGCAGAGCGCAGGGGGCTAGCGGGAGGAAACAGTTCTTC. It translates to CASRAQGASGRKQFF.

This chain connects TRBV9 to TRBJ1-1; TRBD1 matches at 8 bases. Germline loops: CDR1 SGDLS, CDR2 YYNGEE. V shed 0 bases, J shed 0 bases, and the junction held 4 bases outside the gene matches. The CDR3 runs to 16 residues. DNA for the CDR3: TGTGCCAGCAGCGTAGAGGCAGGGGGCGTGAACACTGAAGCTTTCTTT. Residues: CASSVEAGGVNTEAFF.

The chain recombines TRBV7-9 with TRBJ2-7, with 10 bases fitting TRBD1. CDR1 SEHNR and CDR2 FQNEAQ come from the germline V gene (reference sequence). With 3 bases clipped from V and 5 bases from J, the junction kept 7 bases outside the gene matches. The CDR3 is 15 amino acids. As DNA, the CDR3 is TGTGCCAGCAGCTTTAGGGGACAGGGGTCCGACGAGCAGTACTTC. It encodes CASSFRGQGSDEQYF.

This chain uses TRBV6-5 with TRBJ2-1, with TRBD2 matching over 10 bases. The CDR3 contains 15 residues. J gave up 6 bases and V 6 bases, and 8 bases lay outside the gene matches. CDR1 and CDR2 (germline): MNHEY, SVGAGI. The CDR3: CASREGASGSNEQFF. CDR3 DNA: TGTGCCAGCAGGGAGGGGGCTAGCGGGAGCAATGAGCAGTTCTTC.

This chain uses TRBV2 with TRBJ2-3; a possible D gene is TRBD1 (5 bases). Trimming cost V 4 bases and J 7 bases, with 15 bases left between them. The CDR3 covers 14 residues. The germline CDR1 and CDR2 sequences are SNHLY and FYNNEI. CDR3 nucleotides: TGTGCCAGCAGTGGTCAGGGTGACGGTTATACGCAGTATTTT. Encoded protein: CASSGQGDGYTQYF.

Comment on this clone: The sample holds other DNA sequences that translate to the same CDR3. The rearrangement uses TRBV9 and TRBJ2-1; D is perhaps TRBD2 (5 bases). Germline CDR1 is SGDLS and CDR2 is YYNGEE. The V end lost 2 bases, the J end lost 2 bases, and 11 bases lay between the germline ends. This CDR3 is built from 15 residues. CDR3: CASSVLSGTYNEQFF. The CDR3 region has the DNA TGTGCCAGCAGCGTGCTCTCGGGGACCTACAATGAGCAGTTCTTC. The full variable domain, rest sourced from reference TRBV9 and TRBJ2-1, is DSGVTQTPKHLITATGQRVTLRCSPRSGDLSVYWYQQSLDQGLQFLIQYYNGEERAKGNILERFSAQQFPDLHSELNLSSLELGDSALYFCASSVLSGTYNEQFFGPGTRLTVL.

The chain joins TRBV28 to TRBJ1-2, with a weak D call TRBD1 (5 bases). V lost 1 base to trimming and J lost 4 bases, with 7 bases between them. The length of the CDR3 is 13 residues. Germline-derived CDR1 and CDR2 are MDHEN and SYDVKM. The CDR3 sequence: CASSLSQGYGYTF. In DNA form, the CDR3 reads TGTGCCAGCAGTTTATCCCAGGGCTATGGCTACACCTTC.

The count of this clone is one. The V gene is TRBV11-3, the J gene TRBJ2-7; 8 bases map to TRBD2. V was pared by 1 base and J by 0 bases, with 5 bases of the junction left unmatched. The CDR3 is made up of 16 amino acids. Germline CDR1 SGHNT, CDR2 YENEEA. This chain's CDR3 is CASSLGQAGGSYEQYF. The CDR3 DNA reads TGTGCCAGCAGCTTAGGACAGGCGGGAGGCTCCTACGAGCAGTACTTC.

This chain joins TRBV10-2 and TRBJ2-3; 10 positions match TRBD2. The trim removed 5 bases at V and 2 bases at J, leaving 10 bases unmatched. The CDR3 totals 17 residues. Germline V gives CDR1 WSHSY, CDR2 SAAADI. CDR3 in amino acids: CASSRTLAGLPTDTQYF. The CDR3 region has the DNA TGCGCCAGCAGTCGCACACTAGCGGGGCTCCCCACAGATACGCAGTATTTT.

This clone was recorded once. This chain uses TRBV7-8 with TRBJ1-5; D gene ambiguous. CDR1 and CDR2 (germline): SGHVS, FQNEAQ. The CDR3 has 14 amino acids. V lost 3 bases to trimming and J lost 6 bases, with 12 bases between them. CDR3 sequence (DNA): TGTGCCAGCAGCTTGGGCAGAGTGATTCAGCCCCAGCATTTT. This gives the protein CASSLGRVIQPQHF.

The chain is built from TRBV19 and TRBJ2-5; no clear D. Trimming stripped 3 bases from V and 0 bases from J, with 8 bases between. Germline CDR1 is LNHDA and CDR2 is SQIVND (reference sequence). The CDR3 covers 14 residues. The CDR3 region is CASSILSDQETQYF. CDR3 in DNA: TGTGCCAGTAGTATTTTGTCAGACCAAGAGACCCAGTACTTC.

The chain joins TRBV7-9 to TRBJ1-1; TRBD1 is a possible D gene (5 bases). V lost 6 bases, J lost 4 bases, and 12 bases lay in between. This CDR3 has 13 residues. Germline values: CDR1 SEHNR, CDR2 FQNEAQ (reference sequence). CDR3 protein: CASSGVGGTEAFF. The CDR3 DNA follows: TGTGCCAGCAGTGGGGTGGGGGGCACTGAAGCTTTCTTT. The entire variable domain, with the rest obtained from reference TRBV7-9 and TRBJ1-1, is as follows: DTGVSQNPRHKITKRGQNVTFRCDPISEHNRLYWYRQTLGQGPEFLTYFQNEAQLEKSRLLSDRFSAERPKGSFSTLEIQRTEQGDSAMYLCASSGVGGTEAFFGQGTRLTVV.

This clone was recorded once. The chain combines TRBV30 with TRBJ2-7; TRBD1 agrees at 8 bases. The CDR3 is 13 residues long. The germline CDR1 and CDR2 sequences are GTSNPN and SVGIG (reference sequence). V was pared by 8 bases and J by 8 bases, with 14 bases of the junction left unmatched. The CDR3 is CASNPGGRGKQYF. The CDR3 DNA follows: TGTGCCAGTAATCCAGGGGGCCGGGGAAAGCAGTACTTC.

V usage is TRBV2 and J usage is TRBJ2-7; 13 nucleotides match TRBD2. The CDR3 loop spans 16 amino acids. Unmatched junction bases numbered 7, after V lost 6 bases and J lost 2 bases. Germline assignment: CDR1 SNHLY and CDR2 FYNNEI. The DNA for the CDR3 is TGTGCCAGCAGAATGGGACTAGCGGGACGTACCTACGAGCAGTACTTC. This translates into CASRMGLAGRTYEQYF.

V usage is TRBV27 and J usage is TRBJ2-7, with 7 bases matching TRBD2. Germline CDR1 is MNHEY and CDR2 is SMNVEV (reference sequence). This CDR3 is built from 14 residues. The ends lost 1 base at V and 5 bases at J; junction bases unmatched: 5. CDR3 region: CASSLWPGRDEQYF. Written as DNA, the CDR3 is TGTGCCAGCAGTTTATGGCCAGGGAGGGACGAGCAGTACTTC.

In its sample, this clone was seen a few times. The CDR3 is CASRLRGRVDTQYF. CDR3 sequence (DNA): TGTGCAAGTCGCTTAAGGGGTAGGGTCGATACGCAGTATTTT. This chain uses TRBV12-2 with TRBJ2-3; TRBD1, the table's D call, lacks a check against the DNA. TRBV12-2 is designated a pseudogene. This CDR3 has 14 amino acids.

In DNA form, the CDR3 reads TGTGCCAGCAGCCTACTGGATACAGGGGGGACCGGGGAGCTGTTTTTT. It codes for CASSLLDTGGTGELFF. V usage is TRBV7-3 and J usage is TRBJ2-2, with TRBD1 matching over 8 bases. The J segment lost 5 bases and the V segment lost 5 bases, leaving 10 bases of the junction unmatched. The germline V gene has CDR1 SGHTA and CDR2 FQGTGA. This CDR3 has 16 residues.

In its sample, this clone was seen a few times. CDR3 residues: CASSSSTSYNEQFF. The CDR3 bases are TGCGCCAGCAGTTCGTCTACCTCCTACAATGAGCAGTTCTTC. The chain links TRBV5-1 to TRBJ2-1; D gene ambiguous. Trimming removed 5 bases at V and 0 bases at J, with 9 bases between. There are 14 residues in the CDR3. Germline V gene data show CDR1 as SGHRS and CDR2 as YFSETQ.

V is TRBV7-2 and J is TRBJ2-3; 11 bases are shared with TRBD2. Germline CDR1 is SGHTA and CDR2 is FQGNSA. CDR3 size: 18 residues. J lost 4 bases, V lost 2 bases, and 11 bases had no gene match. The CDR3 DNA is TGTGCCAGCAGCTTAAGGGGGTTGGTAGCGGGAGGGGCAGATACGCAGTATTTT. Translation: CASSLRGLVAGGADTQYF.

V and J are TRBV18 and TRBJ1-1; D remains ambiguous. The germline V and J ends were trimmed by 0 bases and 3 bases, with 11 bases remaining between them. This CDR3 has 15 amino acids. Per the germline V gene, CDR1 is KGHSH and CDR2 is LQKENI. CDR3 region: CASSPPAGWDTEAFF. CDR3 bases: TGTGCCAGCTCACCACCGGCAGGCTGGGACACTGAAGCTTTCTTT. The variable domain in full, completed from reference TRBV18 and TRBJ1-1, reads NAGVMQNPRHLVRRRGQEARLRCSPMKGHSHVYWYRQLPEEGLKFMVYLQKENIIDESGMPKERFSAEFPKEGPSILRIQQVVRGDSAAYFCASSPPAGWDTEAFFGQGTRLTVV.

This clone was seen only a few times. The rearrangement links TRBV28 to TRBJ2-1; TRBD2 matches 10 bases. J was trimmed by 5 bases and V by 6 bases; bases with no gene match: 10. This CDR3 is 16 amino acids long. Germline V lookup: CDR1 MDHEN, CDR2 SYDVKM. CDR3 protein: CASSLFASGRDNEQFF. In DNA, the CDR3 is TGTGCCAGCAGCCTCTTCGCCAGCGGGAGGGACAATGAGCAGTTCTTC.

CDR3 amino acids: CASSFFQGEAFF. The DNA for the CDR3 is TGTGCCAGCAGCTTTTTTCAGGGTGAAGCTTTCTTT. This chain joins TRBV11-2 and TRBJ1-1; tentative D call: TRBD1 (5 bases). Trimming stripped 3 bases from V and 7 bases from J, with 9 bases between. The CDR3 is 12 residues long. In germline, CDR1 is SGHAT, CDR2 FQNNGV.

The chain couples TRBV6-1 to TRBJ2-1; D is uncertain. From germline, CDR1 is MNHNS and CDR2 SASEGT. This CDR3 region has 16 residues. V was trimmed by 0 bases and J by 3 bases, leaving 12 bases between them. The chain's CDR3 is CASSEATATLYNEQFF. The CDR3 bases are TGTGCCAGCAGTGAAGCAACAGCTACCCTCTACAATGAGCAGTTCTTC.